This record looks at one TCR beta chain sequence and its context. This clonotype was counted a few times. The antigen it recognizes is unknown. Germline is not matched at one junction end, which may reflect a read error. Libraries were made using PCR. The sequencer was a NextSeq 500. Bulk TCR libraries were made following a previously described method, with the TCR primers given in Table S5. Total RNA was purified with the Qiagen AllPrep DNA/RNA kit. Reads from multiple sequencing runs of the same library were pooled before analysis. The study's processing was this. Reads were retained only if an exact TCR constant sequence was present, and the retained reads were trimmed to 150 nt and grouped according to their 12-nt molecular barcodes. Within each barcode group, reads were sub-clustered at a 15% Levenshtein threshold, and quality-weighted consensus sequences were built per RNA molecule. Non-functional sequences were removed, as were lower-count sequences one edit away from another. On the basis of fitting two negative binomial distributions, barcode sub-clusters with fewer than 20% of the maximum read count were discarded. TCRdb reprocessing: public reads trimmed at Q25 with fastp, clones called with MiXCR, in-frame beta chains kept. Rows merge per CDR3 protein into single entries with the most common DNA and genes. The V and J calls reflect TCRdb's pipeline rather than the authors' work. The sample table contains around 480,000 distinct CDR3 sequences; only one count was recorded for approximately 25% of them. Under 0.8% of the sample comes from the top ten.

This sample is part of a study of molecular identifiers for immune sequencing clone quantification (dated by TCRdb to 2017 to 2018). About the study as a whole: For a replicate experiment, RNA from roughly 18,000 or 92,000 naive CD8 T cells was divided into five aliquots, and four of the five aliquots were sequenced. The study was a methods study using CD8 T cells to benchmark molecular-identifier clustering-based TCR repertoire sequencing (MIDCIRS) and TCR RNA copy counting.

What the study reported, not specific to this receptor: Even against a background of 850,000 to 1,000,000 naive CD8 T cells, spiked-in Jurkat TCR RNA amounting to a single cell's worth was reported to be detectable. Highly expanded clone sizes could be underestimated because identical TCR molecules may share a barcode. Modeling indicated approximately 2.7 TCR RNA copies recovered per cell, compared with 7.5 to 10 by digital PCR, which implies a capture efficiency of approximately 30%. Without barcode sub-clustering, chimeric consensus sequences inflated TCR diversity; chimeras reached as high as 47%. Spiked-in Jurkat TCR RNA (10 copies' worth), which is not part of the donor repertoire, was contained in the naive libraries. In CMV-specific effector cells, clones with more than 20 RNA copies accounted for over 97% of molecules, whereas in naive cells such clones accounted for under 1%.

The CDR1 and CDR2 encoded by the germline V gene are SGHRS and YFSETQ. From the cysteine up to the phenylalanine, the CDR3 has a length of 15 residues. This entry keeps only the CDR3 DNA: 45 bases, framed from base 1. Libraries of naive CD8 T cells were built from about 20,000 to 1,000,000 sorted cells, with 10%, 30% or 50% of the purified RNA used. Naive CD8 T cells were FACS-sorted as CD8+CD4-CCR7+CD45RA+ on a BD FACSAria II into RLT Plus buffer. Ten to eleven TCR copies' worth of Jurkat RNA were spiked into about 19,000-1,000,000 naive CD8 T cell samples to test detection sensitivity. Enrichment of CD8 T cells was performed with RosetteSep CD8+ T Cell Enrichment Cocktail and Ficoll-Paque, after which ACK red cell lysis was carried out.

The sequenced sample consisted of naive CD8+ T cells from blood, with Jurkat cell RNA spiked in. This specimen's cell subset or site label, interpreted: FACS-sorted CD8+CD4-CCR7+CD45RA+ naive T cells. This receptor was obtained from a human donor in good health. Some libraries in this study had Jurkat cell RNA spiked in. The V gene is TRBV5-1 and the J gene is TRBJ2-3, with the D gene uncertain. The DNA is TGCGCCGGCAGCCCCCGTGAGGAGCCCACAGATACGCAGTATTTT. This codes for CAGSPREEPTDTQYF.